A selection of T cell receptor beta chains follows, all from one sample in a study of CD8 T cells in ankylosing spondylitis. TCRdb reprocessed the 5' RACE reads via MiXCR and lists one record per CDR3 protein. The table includes around 180,000 distinct CDR3 sequences, about 20% detected once. The sample taken for sequencing was blood, either unsorted or a sorted T cell fraction (not recorded which). These receptors originate from a male donor aged 5-30 years with ankylosing spondylitis or in good health (not recorded which). Each CDR3 is given with its conserved first and last residue. A D gene is named only where the DNA matches it firmly. The size of a clone is reported for some rows only, either as once, few or many, or as a class for expanded clones.

>-|TRBJ2-7|many|TRBV9
TGTGCCAGCAGCGTAGAAGGGGCAGGCGGCCCCTACGAGCAGTACTTC
CASSVEGAGGPYEQYF
>-|TRBJ2-1|-|TRBV6-5
TGTGCCAGCAAATCGGGTGGAGTCTACAATGAGCAGTTCTTC
CASKSGGVYNEQFF
>-|TRBJ2-7|many|TRBV28
TGTGCCATCCGGGGGAGACTTAACTACGAGCAGTACTTC
CAIRGRLNYEQYF
>-|TRBJ2-1|-|TRBV20-1
TGCAGTGCTTCTCCCTCGGCGTACTTCAATGAGCAGTTCTTC
CSASPSAYFNEQFF
>TRBD1|TRBJ1-3|many|TRBV28
TGTGCCAGCAGCCGCTGGGGCAGGGGGGCGGCCTCTGGAAACACCATATATTTT
CASSRWGRGAASGNTIYF
>TRBD1|TRBJ1-1|-|TRBV19
TGTGCCAGTAGTACACAGGGGTTGAGGGCTTTCTTT
CASSTQGLRAFF
>TRBD1|TRBJ2-2|many|TRBV20-1
TGCAGTGCTAGCCCCGGGACAGGGGGCACCGGGGAGCTGTTTTTT
CSASPGTGGTGELFF
>TRBD1|TRBJ2-2|many|TRBV5-1
TGCGCCAGCAGCTTGGGATGGACAGGGGCGAACACCGGGGAGCTGTTTTTT
CASSLGWTGANTGELFF
>TRBD2|TRBJ2-1|many|TRBV18
TGTGCCAGCTCACCAGGCGGGAGGGCCGCTGAGCAGTTCTTC
CASSPGGRAAEQFF
>TRBD2|TRBJ2-5|many|TRBV5-1
TGCGCCAGCAAAGGGACTAGCGAAGAGACCCAGTACTTC
CASKGTSEETQYF
>-|TRBJ1-1|many|TRBV4-2
TGTGCCAGCAGCCAAGATGGCGGGAGCACTGAAGCTTTCTTT
CASSQDGGSTEAFF
>-|TRBJ1-1|many|TRBV29-1
TGCAGCGTGGAAGGGACGTCTGAGGAATTACCGGCTTTCTTT
CSVEGTSEELPAFF
>TRBD1|TRBJ1-1|many|TRBV20-1
TGCAGTGCTCCTCCGGGACAGGGGGCAGTCACTGAAGCTTTCTTT
CSAPPGQGAVTEAFF
>-|TRBJ2-1|-|TRBV29-1
TGCAGCGTTGATCGTAGCGGTACCTACAATGAGCAGTTCTTC
CSVDRSGTYNEQFF
>-|TRBJ2-1|many|TRBV9
TGTGCCAGCAGCGTAGAGCCAGGAGCAGGGAAATCCTACAATGAGCAGTTCTTC
CASSVEPGAGKSYNEQFF
>TRBD1|TRBJ2-6|many|TRBV6-1
TGTGCCAGCAGTGAGCAGGGGGCCGGGGCCAACGTCCTGACTTTC
CASSEQGAGANVLTF
>-|TRBJ1-6|many|TRBV10-3
TGTGCCATCAGTGAGAACCCTCCCGGGAGGGGTTCACCCCTCCACTTT
CAISENPPGRGSPLHF
>TRBD1|TRBJ2-7|many|TRBV27
TGTGCCAGCAGTTTAGTTAGGACAGGAGGTACTTACCTCTACGAGCAGTACTTC
CASSLVRTGGTYLYEQYF
>TRBD1|TRBJ2-4|many|TRBV5-1
TGCGCCAGCAGCTTCGAATCAACGGGACAGCTATACTTC
CASSFESTGQLYF
>TRBD1|TRBJ2-7|many|TRBV20-1
TGCAGTGCTAGGGGGACAGACTCCTACGAGCAGTACTTC
CSARGTDSYEQYF
>-|TRBJ1-4|many|TRBV25-1
TGTGCCAGCAGTGAATACCGGACAGATGAAAAACTGTTTTTT
CASSEYRTDEKLFF
>-|TRBJ2-3|few|TRBV20-1
TGCAGTGTCATCCGAGATACGCAGTATTTT
CSVIRDTQYF
>-|TRBJ1-4|many|TRBV15
TGTGCCACCAGCAGAGATCAGTGGTTGGAAGAAAAACTGTTTTTT
CATSRDQWLEEKLFF
>-|TRBJ2-1|few|TRBV7-9
TGTGCCAGCAGCCAAGGCAGCCTATCCTACAATGAGCAGTTCTTC
CASSQGSLSYNEQFF
>TRBD2|TRBJ2-7|many|TRBV7-2
TGTGCCAGCAGCCCACTTACGACTAGCGGGAGGCTCGACGAGCAGTACTTC
CASSPLTTSGRLDEQYF
>-|TRBJ2-1|many|TRBV12-3/TRBV12-4
TGTGCCAGCAGTTTAGGAGGGCTCGTGCAGTTCTTC
CASSLGGLVQFF
>-|TRBJ2-3|-|TRBV6-5
TGTGCCAGCAGTTGGAGGGGGCTAGATACGCAGTATTTT
CASSWRGLDTQYF
>TRBD1|TRBJ1-5|many|TRBV12-3/TRBV12-4
TGTGCCAGCAGCCCCGGGACAGGGGCAAATCAGCCCCAGCATTTT
CASSPGTGANQPQHF
>-|TRBJ2-2|many|TRBV29-1
TGCAGCGGTTCAGGGTCGGGCGGGGAGCTGTTTTTT
CSGSGSGGELFF
>-|TRBJ1-1|once|TRBV29-1
TGCAGCGTAGTGGACATCCCTGAAGCTTTCTTT
CSVVDIPEAFF
>TRBD1|TRBJ1-6|many|TRBV20-1
TGCAGTGCTAAGACAGGGTGGAGTTCCTATAATTCACCCCTCCACTTT
CSAKTGWSSYNSPLHF
>TRBD2|TRBJ2-1|-|TRBV27
TGTGCCAGCATTGGTAGCGGGCCCTACAATGAGCAGTTCTTC
CASIGSGPYNEQFF
>-|TRBJ2-1|many|TRBV2
TGTGCCAGCATTCTAGTGGCGGGGATCGTCTACAATGAGCAGTTCTTC
CASILVAGIVYNEQFF
>-|TRBJ1-2|many|TRBV20-1
TGCAGTGCTGCGGGCGAGGCGGGTTATGGCTACACCTTC
CSAAGEAGYGYTF
>TRBD2|TRBJ2-7|many|TRBV12-3/TRBV12-4
TGTGCCAGCAGTCCGAGGACTAGCGGGAGTTCCTACGAGCAGTACTTC
CASSPRTSGSSYEQYF
>TRBD1|TRBJ2-3|many|TRBV5-1
TGCGCCAGCAGCTTGGAGGGGACAGGGGGCACAGATACGCAGTATTTT
CASSLEGTGGTDTQYF
>TRBD2|TRBJ2-3|many|TRBV6-4
TGTGCCAGCAGTGACTCCCCGGGTAGCGGGCCTAGCACAGATACGCAGTATTTT
CASSDSPGSGPSTDTQYF
>-|TRBJ2-1|few|TRBV20-1
TGCAGTGCGACGGACTACAATGAGCAGTTCTTC
CSATDYNEQFF
>-|TRBJ2-5|few|TRBV6-2/TRBV6-3
TGTGCCAGCAGCCGGACACTACACTCCCAAGAGACCCAGTACTTC
CASSRTLHSQETQYF
>TRBD1|TRBJ2-2|-|TRBV11-3
TGTGCCAGCAGCCCACAGGGGTCCGGGGAGCTGTTTTTT
CASSPQGSGELFF
>-|TRBJ2-3|many|TRBV19
TGTGCCAGTAGACTCCTGCCGGGAGACCATACGCAGTATTTT
CASRLLPGDHTQYF
>-|TRBJ1-5|many|TRBV20-1
TGCAGTGCTAGAGACAGGGAATATAGCAATCAGCCCCAGCATTTT
CSARDREYSNQPQHF
>-|TRBJ2-1|many|TRBV2
TGTGCCAGCAGTTCCTCGGGACGGGAGCAGTTCTTC
CASSSSGREQFF
>-|TRBJ1-1|many|TRBV12-3/TRBV12-4
TGTGCCAGCAGTTTCTCCAGGCACTACACTGAAGCTTTCTTT
CASSFSRHYTEAFF
>-|TRBJ2-3|many|TRBV20-1
TGCAGTGGTATGCCGGGTGGTGATACGCAGTATTTT
CSGMPGGDTQYF
>-|TRBJ2-5|many|TRBV5-1
TGCGCCAGCAGCTTGTCTAGCGTGTTGGAGACCCAGTACTTC
CASSLSSVLETQYF
>TRBD2|TRBJ2-1|-|TRBV20-1
TGCAGTGCTACCCGAGCGGGAGAGCCACATGAGCAGTTCTTC
CSATRAGEPHEQFF